Given below is one T cell receptor beta chain in context. Germline CDR1 reads SGHTA; CDR2 reads FQGNSA. The ends were cut back, 1 base at V and 0 bases at J, with 12 bases in the middle. The CDR3 has 16 amino acids. A multiplex PCR was run with 60 Vbeta primers and 13 Jbeta primers. The table came from immunoSEQ multiplex PCR; TCRdb's copy has only in-frame clones and leaves some out. This table holds 120,000 or so clones, around four fifths found once. This specimen comes from a study of cytomegalovirus exposure and HLA in healthy donors. V usage is TRBV7-2 and J usage is TRBJ1-2; no clear D. Sequenced input: PBMCs. The TCR originated in a woman in her sixties or seventies in good health and CMV-seropositive. The CDR3 sequence: CASSLEDPGTNYGYTF. CDR3 bases: TGTGCCAGCAGCTTAGAGGATCCGGGAACTAACTATGGCTACACCTTC.